The 8 T cell receptor beta chains below were found in one sample sequenced in a study of T cells in Graves' hyperthyroidism and ophthalmopathy. The investigators amplified TCR beta CDR3 regions from RNA transcripts. First-round RT-PCR of the TCR CDR3 relied on the HTBI primer set. TCRdb passed the multiplex PCR reads through MiXCR, listing each CDR3 protein once. This sample has more than 650,000 distinct CDR3 sequences; approximately 14% occur once, and the top ten carry more than 8.5%. Sequencing was performed on blood. The receptors come from a woman under 30 with Graves' hyperthyroidism.

This clonotype has a handful of counts. The chain recombines TRBV18 with TRBJ1-6; 7 bases line up with TRBD1. Germline lookup yields CDR1 KGHSH and CDR2 LQKENI. V dropped 0 bases and J dropped 10; count of bases not matched to a gene: 6. This CDR3 comprises 15 residues. CDR3: CASSPPATGRSPLHF. DNA for the CDR3: TGTGCCAGCTCACCACCGGCGACAGGGCGCTCACCCCTCCACTTT.

This clonotype was detected many times. The V call is TRBV12-3 or TRBV12-4, the J call TRBJ1-1; D is unclear. This CDR3 region has 11 residues. The V and J ends lost 4 bases and 8 bases respectively, with 8 bases between them. The CDR3: CASSSTREAFF. CDR3 nucleotide sequence: TGTGCCAGCAGTTCGACACGAGAAGCTTTCTTT.

There are many counts of this clonotype. The chain joins TRBV7-9 to TRBJ2-5, with TRBD1 as a possible D gene (5 bases). V was cut by 1 base and J by 2 bases, with 14 bases left in between. The CDR3 sequence is 16 residues long. The germline V gene has CDR1 SEHNR and CDR2 FQNEAQ (reference sequence). CDR3 DNA: TGTGCCAGCAGCTTAGTAGTCTTGACAGATCAAGAGACCCAGTACTTC. Residues: CASSLVVLTDQETQYF. Drawing the rest from reference TRBV7-9 and TRBJ2-5, the complete variable domain is DTGVSQNPRHKITKRGQNVTFRCDPISEHNRLYWYRQTLGQGPEFLTYFQNEAQLEKSRLLSDRFSAERPKGSFSTLEIQRTEQGDSAMYLCASSLVVLTDQETQYFGPGTRLLVL.

In this sample, this clonotype turned up many times. The chain is built from TRBV7-9 and TRBJ2-3; D is possibly TRBD2 (5 bases). Germline CDR1 reads SEHNR; CDR2 reads FQNEAQ (reference sequence). Trimming took off 5 bases at V and 2 bases at J, with 14 bases between the two ends. The CDR3 covers 15 residues. CDR3 region: CASSPPGSNTDTQYF. CDR3 nucleotide sequence: TGTGCCAGCAGCCCACCGGGATCGAACACAGATACGCAGTATTTT.

This clonotype showed up many times. Here the CDR3 DNA reads TGTGCCAGCAGCCGCGGACAGGGGGCAAACGAGCAGTTCTTC. The encoded protein is CASSRGQGANEQFF. The genes are TRBV11-3 and TRBJ2-1; 11 bases map to TRBD1. V dropped 5 bases and J dropped 10; count of bases not matched to a gene: 7. Germline CDR1 reads SGHNT; CDR2 reads YENEEA. The length of the CDR3 is 14 residues.

This clonotype was detected many times. The chain is built from TRBV28 and TRBJ2-3; 10 bases are shared with TRBD2. J lost 2 bases, V lost 5 bases, and 7 bases had no gene match. Germline V gives CDR1 MDHEN, CDR2 SYDVKM. The CDR3 is made up of 16 amino acids. CDR3 DNA sequence: TGTGCCAGCAGTGCGCTAGCGGGAGAGGTCACAGATACGCAGTATTTT. It is translated as CASSALAGEVTDTQYF.

There are many counts of this clonotype. The chain recombines TRBV27 with TRBJ2-5; a weak D match, TRBD1 (6 bases). Germline V gene data show CDR1 as MNHEY and CDR2 as SMNVEV (reference sequence). The CDR3 has 14 residues. The ends were cut back, 5 bases at V and 2 bases at J, with 12 bases in the middle. In DNA form, the CDR3 reads TGTGCCAGCAGTACAGGGTTATTACAAGAGACCCAGTACTTC. Translation: CASSTGLLQETQYF.

This clonotype came up a few times. This chain uses TRBV5-1 with TRBJ1-1, with D tentatively TRBD1 (5 bases). Germline lookup yields CDR1 SGHRS and CDR2 YFSETQ. Trimming removed 0 bases from V and 10 bases from J, with 13 bases in between. This CDR3 comprises 13 residues. The CDR3 here is CASSLERIGVAFF. The CDR3 DNA reads TGCGCCAGCAGCTTGGAGCGGATAGGGGTAGCTTTCTTT.